Listed here is a single T cell receptor beta chain. Its antigen remains unknown. This record belongs to a study of siplizumab effects on memory and regulatory T cells. Profiled with immunoSEQ multiplex PCR; TCRdb holds only in-frame clones, not every one. Of about 100,000 clones listed, around 92% are singletons. General study findings and limits: Naive T cells, seemingly more diverse than memory cells, seemed major alloresponse contributors. Siplizumab caused a significant drop in alloreactive sequences traceable to unstimulated CD4+ memory cells. It was never confirmed that proliferating Tregs from siplizumab cultures were suppressive.

The TCR sequence derives from a human donor in good health. Sequenced material: Tregs sorted from blood.

Written as DNA, the CDR3 is TGTGCCAGCAGCTTACCTAGCGGCAGCACAGATACGCAGTATTTT. This gives the protein CASSLPSGSTDTQYF. J is TRBJ2-3 and V is TRBV5-6; 7 bases map to TRBD2. V lost 2 bases and J lost 0; bases outside the gene matches: 3. This CDR3 contains 15 residues. CDR1 and CDR2 (germline): SGHDT, YYEEEE. The full variable domain, in which reference TRBV5-6 and TRBJ2-3 provide the parts outside the CDR3, is DAGVTQSPTHLIKTRGQQVTLRCSPKSGHDTVSWYQQALGQGPQFIFQYYEEEERQRGNFPDRFSGHQFPNYSSELNVNALLLGDSALYLCASSLPSGSTDTQYFGPGTRLTVL.